This T cell receptor beta chain originates from a study of blood T cell repertoires in COVID-19. Produced via immunoSEQ multiplex PCR; TCRdb's table is partial and in-frame only. The sample consists of around 260,000 clones, roughly nine tenths of them appearing once. The CDR3 is 14 amino acids. The V and J genes are TRBV21-1 and TRBJ1-5; the D call in the table, TRBD1, was not verified against the DNA. TRBV21-1 is a recognized pseudogene. The source material was peripheral blood. This TCR was recovered from a woman aged 25 to 39 with COVID-19, enrolled during active disease. The CDR3 nucleotides are TGTGCCAGCAGCGCAGGGGGTAGCAATCAGCCCCAGCATTTT. Its translation: CASSAGGSNQPQHF.